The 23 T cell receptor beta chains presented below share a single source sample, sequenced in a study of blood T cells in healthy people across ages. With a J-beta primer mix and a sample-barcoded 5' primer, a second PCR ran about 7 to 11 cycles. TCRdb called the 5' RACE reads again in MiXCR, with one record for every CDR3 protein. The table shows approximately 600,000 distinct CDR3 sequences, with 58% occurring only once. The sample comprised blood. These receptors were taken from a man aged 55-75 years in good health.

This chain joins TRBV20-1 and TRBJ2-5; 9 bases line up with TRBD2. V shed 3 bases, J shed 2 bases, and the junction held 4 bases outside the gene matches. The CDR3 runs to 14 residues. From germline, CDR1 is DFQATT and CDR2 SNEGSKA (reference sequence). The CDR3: CSARNLAGQETQYF. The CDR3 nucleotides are TGCAGTGCTAGGAATCTAGCGGGGCAAGAGACCCAGTACTTC.

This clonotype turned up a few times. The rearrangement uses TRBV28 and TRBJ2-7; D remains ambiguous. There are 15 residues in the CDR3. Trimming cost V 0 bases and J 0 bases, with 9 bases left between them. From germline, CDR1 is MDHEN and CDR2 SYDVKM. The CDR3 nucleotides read TGTGCCAGCAGTTTATGGCGGACCTCCTCCTACGAGCAGTACTTC. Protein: CASSLWRTSSYEQYF.

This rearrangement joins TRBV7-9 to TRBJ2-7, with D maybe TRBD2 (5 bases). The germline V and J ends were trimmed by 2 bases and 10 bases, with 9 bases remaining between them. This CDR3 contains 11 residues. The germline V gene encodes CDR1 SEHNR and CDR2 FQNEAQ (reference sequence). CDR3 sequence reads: CASSLSGSQYF. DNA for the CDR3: TGTGCCAGCAGCTTATCGGGGTCCCAGTACTTC.

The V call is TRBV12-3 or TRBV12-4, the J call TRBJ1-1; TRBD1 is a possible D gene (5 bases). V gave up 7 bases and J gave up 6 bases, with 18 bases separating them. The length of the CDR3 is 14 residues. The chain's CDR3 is CASTVGPLGAEAFF. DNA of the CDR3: TGTGCCAGCACCGTGGGACCCCTCGGGGCTGAAGCTTTCTTT.

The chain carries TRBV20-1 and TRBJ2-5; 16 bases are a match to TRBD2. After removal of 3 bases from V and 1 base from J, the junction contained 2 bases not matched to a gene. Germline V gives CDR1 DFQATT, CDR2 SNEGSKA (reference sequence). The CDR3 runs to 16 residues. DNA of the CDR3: TGCAGTGCTAGGGGGACTAGCGGGGGGGCCCAAGAGACCCAGTACTTC. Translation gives CSARGTSGGAQETQYF.

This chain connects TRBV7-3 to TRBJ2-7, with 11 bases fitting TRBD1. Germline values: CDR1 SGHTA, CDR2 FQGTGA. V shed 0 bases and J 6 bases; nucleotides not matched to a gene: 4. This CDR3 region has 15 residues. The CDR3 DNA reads TGTGCCAGCAGCTTAACAGGGGACAGGGGGAGCGAGCAGTACTTC. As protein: CASSLTGDRGSEQYF.

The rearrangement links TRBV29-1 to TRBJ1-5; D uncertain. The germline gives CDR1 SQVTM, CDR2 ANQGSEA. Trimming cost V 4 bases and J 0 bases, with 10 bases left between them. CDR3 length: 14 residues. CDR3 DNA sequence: TGCAGCGTTGTGCTAGGGTATAGCAATCAGCCCCAGCATTTT. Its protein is CSVVLGYSNQPQHF.

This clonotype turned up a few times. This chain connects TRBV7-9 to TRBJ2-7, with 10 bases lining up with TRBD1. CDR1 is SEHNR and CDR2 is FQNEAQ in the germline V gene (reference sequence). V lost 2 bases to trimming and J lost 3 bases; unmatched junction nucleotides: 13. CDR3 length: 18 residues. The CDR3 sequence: CASSLYPRTGGIFYEQYF. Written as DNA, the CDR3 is TGTGCCAGCAGCTTATACCCCAGGACAGGGGGTATCTTCTACGAGCAGTACTTC.

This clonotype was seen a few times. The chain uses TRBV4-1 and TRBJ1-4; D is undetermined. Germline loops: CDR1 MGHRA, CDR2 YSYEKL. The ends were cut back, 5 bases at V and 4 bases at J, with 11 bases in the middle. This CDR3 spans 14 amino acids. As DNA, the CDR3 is TGCGCCAGCAGCTTCGGGCCAATTAATGAAAAACTGTTTTTT. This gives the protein CASSFGPINEKLFF.

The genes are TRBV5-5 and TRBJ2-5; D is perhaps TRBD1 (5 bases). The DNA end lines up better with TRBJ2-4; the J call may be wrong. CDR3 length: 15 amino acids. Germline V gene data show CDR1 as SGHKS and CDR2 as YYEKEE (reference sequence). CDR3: CASSHPRASKNIQYF. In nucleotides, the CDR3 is TGTGCCAGCAGCCACCCCAGGGCATCCAAAAACATTCAGTACTTC.

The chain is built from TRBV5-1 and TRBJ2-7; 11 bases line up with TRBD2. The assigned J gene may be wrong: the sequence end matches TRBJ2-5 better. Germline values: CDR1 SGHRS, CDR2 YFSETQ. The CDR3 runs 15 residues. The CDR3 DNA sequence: TGCGCCAGCAGCTCGACTAGCGGGGTGTGGGAGACCCAGTACTTC. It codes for CASSSTSGVWETQYF.

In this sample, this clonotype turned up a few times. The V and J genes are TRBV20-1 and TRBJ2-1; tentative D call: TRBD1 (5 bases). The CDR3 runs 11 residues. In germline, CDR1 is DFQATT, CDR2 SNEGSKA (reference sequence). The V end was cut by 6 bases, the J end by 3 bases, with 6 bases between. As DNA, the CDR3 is TGCAGTGCCGACAGCTACAATGAGCAGTTCTTC. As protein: CSADSYNEQFF.

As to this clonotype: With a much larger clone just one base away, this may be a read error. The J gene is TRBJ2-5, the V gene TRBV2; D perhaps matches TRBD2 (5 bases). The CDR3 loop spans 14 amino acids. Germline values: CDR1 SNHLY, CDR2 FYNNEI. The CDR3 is CASRDVVSGETQYF. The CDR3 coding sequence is TGTGCCAGCCGTGATGTGGTGTCGGGGGAGACCCAGTACTTC.

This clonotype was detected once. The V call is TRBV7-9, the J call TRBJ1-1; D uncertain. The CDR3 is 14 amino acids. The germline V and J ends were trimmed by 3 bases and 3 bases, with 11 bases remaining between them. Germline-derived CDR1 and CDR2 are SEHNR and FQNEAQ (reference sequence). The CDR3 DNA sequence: TGTGCCAGCAGCTTGGCGGCTCGGGACACTGAAGCTTTCTTT. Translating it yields CASSLAARDTEAFF.

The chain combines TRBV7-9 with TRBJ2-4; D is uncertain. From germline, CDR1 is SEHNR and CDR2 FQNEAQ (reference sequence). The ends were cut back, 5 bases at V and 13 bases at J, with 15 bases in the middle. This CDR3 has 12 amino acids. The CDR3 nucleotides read TGTGCCAGCAGCCATGCGAAGTCAAAGCAGTACTTC. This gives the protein CASSHAKSKQYF.

CDR3 bases: TGTGCCAGCAGCCCAAGCGGGGGAAGAAGGGCTTTCTTT. Protein: CASSPSGGRRAFF. The chain recombines TRBV7-2 with TRBJ1-1; D possibly corresponds to TRBD1 (5 bases). This CDR3 comprises 13 residues. V was clipped by 5 bases and J by 11 bases, with 18 bases between them. Germline V gene data show CDR1 as SGHTA and CDR2 as FQGNSA.

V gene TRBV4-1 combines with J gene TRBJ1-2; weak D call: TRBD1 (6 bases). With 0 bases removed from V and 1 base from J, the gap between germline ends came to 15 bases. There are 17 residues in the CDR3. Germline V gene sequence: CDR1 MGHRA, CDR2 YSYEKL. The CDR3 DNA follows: TGCGCCAGCAGCCAAGAGATCCGGACAGAAATTAACTATGGCTACACCTTC. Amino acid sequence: CASSQEIRTEINYGYTF.

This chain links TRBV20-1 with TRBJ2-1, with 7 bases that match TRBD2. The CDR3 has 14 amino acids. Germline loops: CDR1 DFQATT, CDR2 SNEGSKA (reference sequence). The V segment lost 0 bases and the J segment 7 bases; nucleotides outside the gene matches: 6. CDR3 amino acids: CSARDHGGRNEQFF. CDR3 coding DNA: TGCAGTGCTAGAGACCACGGGGGGAGGAATGAGCAGTTCTTC.

In nucleotides, the CDR3 is TGCAGTGCGCTCCCGAGGGGCTATGGCTACACCTTC. This sequence encodes CSALPRGYGYTF. The V gene is TRBV20-1, the J gene TRBJ1-2, with a weak D call TRBD1 (5 bases). The CDR3 has 12 residues. The V end was cut by 6 bases, the J end by 4 bases, with 12 bases between. The germline CDR1 and CDR2 sequences are DFQATT and SNEGSKA (reference sequence).

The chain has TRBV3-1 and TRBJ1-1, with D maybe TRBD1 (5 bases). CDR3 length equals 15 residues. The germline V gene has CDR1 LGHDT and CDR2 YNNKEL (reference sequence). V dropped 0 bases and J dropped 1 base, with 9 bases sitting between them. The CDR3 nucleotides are TGTGCCAGCAGCCAAGAAGGAACAGGGAACACTGAAGCTTTCTTT. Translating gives CASSQEGTGNTEAFF.

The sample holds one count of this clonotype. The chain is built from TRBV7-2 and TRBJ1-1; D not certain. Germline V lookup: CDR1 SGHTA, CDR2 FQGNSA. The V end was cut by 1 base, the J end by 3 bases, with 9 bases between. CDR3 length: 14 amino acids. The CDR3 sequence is CASSLGTVYTEAFF. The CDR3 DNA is TGTGCCAGCAGCTTAGGGACCGTGTACACTGAAGCTTTCTTT.

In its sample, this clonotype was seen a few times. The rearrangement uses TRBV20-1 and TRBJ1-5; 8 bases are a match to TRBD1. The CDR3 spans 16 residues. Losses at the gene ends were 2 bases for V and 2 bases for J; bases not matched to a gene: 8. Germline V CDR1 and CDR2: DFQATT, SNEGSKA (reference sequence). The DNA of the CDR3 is TGCAGTGCTAGACCCAGGGGGCGCGGTGGCAATCAGCCCCAGCATTTT. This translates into CSARPRGRGGNQPQHF.

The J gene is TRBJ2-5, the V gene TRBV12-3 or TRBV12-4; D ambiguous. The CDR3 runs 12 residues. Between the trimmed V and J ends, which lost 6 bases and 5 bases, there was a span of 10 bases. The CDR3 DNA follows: TGTGCCAGCAGGAAGGGCTTGGAGACCCAGTACTTC. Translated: CASRKGLETQYF.